Listed here are 9 T cell receptor beta chains from one sample, sequenced in a study of OX40 agonist ivuxolimab in advanced cancers. TCRdb keeps only in-frame clones here, not all; method: immunoSEQ multiplex PCR. The sample holds 44,000 or so clones, roughly 78% seen once. The sequencing here drew on CD4+ or CD8+ T cells sorted from blood, taken in a trial of the OX40 agonist ivuxolimab. These receptors came from an adult with an advanced solid tumor such as melanoma, head and neck, liver or kidney cancer.

This clone has more than one count but fewer than ten. The V call is TRBV2, the J call TRBJ1-6; no definite D call. This CDR3 is 15 amino acids long. The V end was cut by 1 base, the J end by 6 bases, with 10 bases between. CDR1 is SNHLY, CDR2 FYNNEI, per germline. This CDR3 reads CASSEVTRLNSPLHF. In DNA, the CDR3 is TGTGCCAGCAGTGAAGTGACACGACTTAATTCACCCCTCCACTTT.

This clone was detected once. This chain uses TRBV21-1 with TRBJ1-1. TRBV21-1 is assigned pseudogene status. This CDR3 has 11 residues. CDR3 nucleotides: TGTGCCAGCAGCAAAGGTCGTGAGGCTTTCTTT. Amino acid sequence: CASSKGREAFF.

V gene TRBV28 combines with J gene TRBJ2-1, with D perhaps matching TRBD2 (5 bases). Trimming left V 5 bases short and J 5 bases short, with 19 bases between. Per the germline V gene, CDR1 is MDHEN and CDR2 is SYDVKM. The CDR3 has 16 residues. CDR3 sequence reads: CASSPRSWLGNNEQFF. In DNA, the CDR3 is TGTGCCAGCAGTCCCAGAAGTTGGCTCGGGAACAATGAGCAGTTCTTC.

The chain joins TRBV19 to TRBJ2-7; D unclear. The V and J ends lost 3 bases and 6 bases respectively, with 12 bases between them. Per germline, CDR1 LNHDA and CDR2 SQIVND (reference sequence). The CDR3 covers 13 residues. DNA of the CDR3: TGTGCCAGTAGTATGGAAGGGATCGGCGAGCAGTACTTC. It specifies CASSMEGIGEQYF.

The chain recombines TRBV7-2 with TRBJ2-2, with 8 positions matching TRBD1. V was pared by 5 bases and J by 3 bases, with 11 bases of the junction left unmatched. CDR1 is SGHTA, CDR2 FQGNSA, per germline. The CDR3 loop spans 17 amino acids. The CDR3 DNA sequence: TGTGCCAGCAGCCTTTTCTCCGGGACAGGTTACACCGGGGAGCTGTTTTTT. Protein product: CASSLFSGTGYTGELFF.

In its sample, this clone was seen once. The chain has TRBV5-1 and TRBJ2-1, with D perhaps matching TRBD1 or TRBD2 (6 bases each). The germline V gene has CDR1 SGHRS and CDR2 YFSETQ. The CDR3 runs 15 residues. V shed 4 bases and J shed 6 bases, with 17 bases lying between them. CDR3 coding DNA: TGCGCCAGCAGCCTCACCGGGGGCCGGTCCAATGAGCAGTTCTTC. Encoded protein: CASSLTGGRSNEQFF.

About this clone: Compared with germline, one end of the junction differs, possibly owing to a read error. V gene TRBV7-3 combines with J gene TRBJ2-1, with 10 bases lining up with TRBD2. Per the germline V gene, CDR1 is SGHTA and CDR2 is FQGTGA. This CDR3 contains 13 residues. CDR3 region: CASSSSLAGAQIF. As DNA, the CDR3 is TGTGCCAGCAGCTCCAGCCTAGCGGGGGCCCAGATCTTC.

The count of this clone is one. V gene TRBV18 combines with J gene TRBJ2-3; D ambiguous. V was trimmed by 0 bases and J by 5 bases, leaving 9 bases between them. This CDR3 region has 14 residues. CDR1 KGHSH and CDR2 LQKENI come from the germline V gene. CDR3 in DNA: TGTGCCAGCTCACCACCGGTGCTAGAAGATACGCAGTATTTT. It yields the protein CASSPPVLEDTQYF.

This chain connects TRBV7-8 to TRBJ1-5; D is possibly TRBD1 (5 bases). V shed 4 bases and J shed 3 bases, with 10 bases lying between them. CDR1 and CDR2 from the germline V gene are SGHVS and FQNEAQ. The CDR3 is 14 residues long. CDR3: CASSSQGFNQPQHF. The CDR3 DNA follows: TGTGCCAGCAGCTCTCAGGGTTTCAATCAGCCCCAGCATTTT.